This T cell receptor (beta chain) came from a study of blood T cell repertoires in COVID-19. Study-wide context: PBMCs, B-cell-depleted T cells, or T cells were the source of the cDNA or gDNA that made up the material.

Measured with immunoSEQ multiplex PCR; TCRdb has only the in-frame clones, and not every one. The table lists roughly 100,000 clones, over 75% of them singletons, with more than 4% in the top ten. Turning to this clone: At one end, the junction sequence differs from germline, possibly due to a read error.

The sequence came from a man between 50 and 59 years old with acute or convalescent COVID-19. The specimen sequenced was peripheral blood.

CDR3 nucleotides: TGTGCCAGCAGTGACCGGGACAGGGTGTTCTTCCCCTTC. Its protein is CASSDRDRVFFPF. V and J are TRBV6-1 and TRBJ2-7; 9 bases map to TRBD1. Germline CDR1 is MNHNS and CDR2 is SASEGT. This CDR3 is 13 amino acids long.